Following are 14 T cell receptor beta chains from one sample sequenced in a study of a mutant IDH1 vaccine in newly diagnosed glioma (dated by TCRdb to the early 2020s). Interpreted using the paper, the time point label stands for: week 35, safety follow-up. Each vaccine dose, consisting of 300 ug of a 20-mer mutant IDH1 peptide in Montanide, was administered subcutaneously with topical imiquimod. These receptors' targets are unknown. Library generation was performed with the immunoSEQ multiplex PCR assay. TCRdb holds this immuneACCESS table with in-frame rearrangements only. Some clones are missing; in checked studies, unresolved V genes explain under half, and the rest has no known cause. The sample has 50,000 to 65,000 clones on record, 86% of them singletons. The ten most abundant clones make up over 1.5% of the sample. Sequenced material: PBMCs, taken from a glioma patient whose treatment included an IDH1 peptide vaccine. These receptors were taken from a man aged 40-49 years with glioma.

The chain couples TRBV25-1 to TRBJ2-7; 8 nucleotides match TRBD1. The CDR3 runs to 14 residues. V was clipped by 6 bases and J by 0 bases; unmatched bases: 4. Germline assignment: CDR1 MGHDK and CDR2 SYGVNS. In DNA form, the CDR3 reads TGTGCCAGCAGAAACACAGGGGGCTCCTACGAGCAGTACTTC. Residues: CASRNTGGSYEQYF.

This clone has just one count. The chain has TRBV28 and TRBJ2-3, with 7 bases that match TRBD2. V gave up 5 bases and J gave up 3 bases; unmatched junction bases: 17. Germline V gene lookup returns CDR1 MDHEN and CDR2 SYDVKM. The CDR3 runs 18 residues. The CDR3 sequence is CASSPGHGREIGTDTQYF. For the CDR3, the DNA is TGTGCCAGCAGTCCCGGCCACGGGCGGGAGATTGGTACAGATACGCAGTATTTT.

The CDR3 region has the DNA TGTGCCAGCAGCTTAGATGGGAGGGGCTCTCACTCTGGGGCCAACGTCCTGACTTTC. Protein sequence: CASSLDGRGSHSGANVLTF. This rearrangement joins TRBV7-2 to TRBJ2-6; TRBD2 aligns across 7 bases. The CDR3 is 19 amino acids. Germline V gene data show CDR1 as SGHTA and CDR2 as FQGNSA. The trim removed 1 base at V and 0 bases at J, leaving 9 bases unmatched.

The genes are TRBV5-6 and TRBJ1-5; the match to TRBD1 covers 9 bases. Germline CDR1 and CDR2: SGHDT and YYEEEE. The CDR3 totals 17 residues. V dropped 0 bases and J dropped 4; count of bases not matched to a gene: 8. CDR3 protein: CASSLGQGVLRNQPQHF. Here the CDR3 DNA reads TGTGCCAGCAGCTTGGGACAGGGGGTCCTTCGAAATCAGCCCCAGCATTTT.

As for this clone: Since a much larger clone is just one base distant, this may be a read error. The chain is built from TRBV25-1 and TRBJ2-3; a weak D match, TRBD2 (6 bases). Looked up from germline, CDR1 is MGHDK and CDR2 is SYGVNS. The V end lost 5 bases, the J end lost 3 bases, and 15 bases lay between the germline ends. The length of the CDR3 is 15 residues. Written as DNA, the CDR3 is TGTGCCAGCAGTCGGACGGGAGTCGGTACAGATACGCAGTATTTT. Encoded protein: CASSRTGVGTDTQYF.

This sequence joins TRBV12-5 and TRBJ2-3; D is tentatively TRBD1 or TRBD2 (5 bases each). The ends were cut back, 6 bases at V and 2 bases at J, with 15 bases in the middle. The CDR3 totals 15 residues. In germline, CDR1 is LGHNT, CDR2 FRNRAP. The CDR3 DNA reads TGTGCTAGTGGAGGTCCCGGGACCGTCACAGATACGCAGTATTTT. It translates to CASGGPGTVTDTQYF.

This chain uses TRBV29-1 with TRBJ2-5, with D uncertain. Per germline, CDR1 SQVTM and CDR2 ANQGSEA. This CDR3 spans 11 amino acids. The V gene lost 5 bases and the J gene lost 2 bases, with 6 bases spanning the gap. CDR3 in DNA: TGCAGCGTTACACAGCAAGAGACCCAGTACTTC. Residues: CSVTQQETQYF.

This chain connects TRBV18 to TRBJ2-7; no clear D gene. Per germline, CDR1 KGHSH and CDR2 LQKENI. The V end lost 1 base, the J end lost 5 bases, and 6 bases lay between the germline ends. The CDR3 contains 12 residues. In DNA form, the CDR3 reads TGTGCCAGCTCACCACTTGGACACGAGCAGTACTTC. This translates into CASSPLGHEQYF.

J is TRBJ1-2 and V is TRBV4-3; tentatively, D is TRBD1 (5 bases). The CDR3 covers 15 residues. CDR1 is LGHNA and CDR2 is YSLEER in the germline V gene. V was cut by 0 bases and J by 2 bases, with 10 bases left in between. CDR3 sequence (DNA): TGCGCCAGCAGCCAAGATCGGCAGGGCAACTATGGCTACACCTTC. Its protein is CASSQDRQGNYGYTF.

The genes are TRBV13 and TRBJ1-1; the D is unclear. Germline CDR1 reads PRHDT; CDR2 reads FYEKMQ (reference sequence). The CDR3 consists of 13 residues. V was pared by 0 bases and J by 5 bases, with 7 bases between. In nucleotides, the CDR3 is TGTGCCAGCAGCTTAGGCGGGGTAACTGAAGCTTTCTTT. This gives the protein CASSLGGVTEAFF.

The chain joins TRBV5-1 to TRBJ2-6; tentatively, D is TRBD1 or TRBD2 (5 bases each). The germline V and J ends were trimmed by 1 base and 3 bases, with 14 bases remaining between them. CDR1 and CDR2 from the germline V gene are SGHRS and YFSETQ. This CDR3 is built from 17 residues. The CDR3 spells CASSLLGTGLGANVLTF. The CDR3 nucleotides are TGCGCCAGCAGCTTGTTGGGTACGGGGCTTGGGGCCAACGTCCTGACTTTC. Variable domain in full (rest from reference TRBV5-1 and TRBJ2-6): KAGVTQTPRYLIKTRGQQVTLSCSPISGHRSVSWYQQTPGQGLQFLFEYFSETQRNKGNFPGRFSGRQFSNSRSEMNVSTLELGDSALYLCASSLLGTGLGANVLTFGAGSRLTVL.

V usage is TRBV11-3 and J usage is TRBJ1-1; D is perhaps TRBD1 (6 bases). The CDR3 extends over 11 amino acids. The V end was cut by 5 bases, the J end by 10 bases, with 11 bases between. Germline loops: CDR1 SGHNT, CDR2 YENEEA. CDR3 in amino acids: CASSPYRVAFF. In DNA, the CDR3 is TGTGCCAGCAGCCCCTACAGGGTAGCTTTCTTT.

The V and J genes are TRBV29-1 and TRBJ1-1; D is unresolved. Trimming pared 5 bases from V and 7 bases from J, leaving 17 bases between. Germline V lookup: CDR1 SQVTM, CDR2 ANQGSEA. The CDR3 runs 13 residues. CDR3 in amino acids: CSVFPLLRFEAFF. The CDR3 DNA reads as TGCAGCGTTTTTCCCTTATTGAGATTTGAAGCTTTCTTT.

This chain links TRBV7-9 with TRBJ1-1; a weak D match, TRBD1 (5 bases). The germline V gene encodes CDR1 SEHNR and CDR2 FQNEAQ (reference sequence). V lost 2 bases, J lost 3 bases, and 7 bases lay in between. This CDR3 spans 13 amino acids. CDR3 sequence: CASSLRGDTEAFF. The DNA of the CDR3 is TGTGCCAGCAGCTTAAGGGGAGACACTGAAGCTTTCTTT.